These T cell receptor beta chains were read from a single sample in a study of blood T cells in healthy people across ages. TCRdb redid the calling of the 5' RACE reads with MiXCR, one entry per CDR3 protein. The sample has 800,000 or so distinct CDR3 sequences; 62% are singletons. The sample taken for sequencing was blood. The receptors originated from a man between 25 and 39 years old in good health. Each CDR3 is given with its conserved first and last residue. The D gene is left open where the match is weak. Size tells how often a clone was seen (once, few, many) or the class of an expanded clone, and some rows leave it out.

j_call v_call d_call clone_size cdr3_nt cdr3_aa
TRBJ1-2 TRBV6-6 . . TGTGCCAGCAGTAACGGGGGGGCTAACTATGGCTACACCTTC CASSNGGANYGYTF
TRBJ2-4 TRBV27 . . TGTGCCAGCAGTCAGGGATTTCGGGATGGCTCCAAAAACATTCAGTACTTC CASSQGFRDGSKNIQYF
TRBJ2-7 TRBV20-1 TRBD1 . TGCAGTGCTAGAGGCGGACAGGGACCCGCGGTGGTACCCTACGAGCAGTACTTC CSARGGQGPAVVPYEQYF
TRBJ2-2 TRBV4-2 . . TGTGCCAGCAGCCCACCCCCCACCGGGGAGCTGTTTTTT CASSPPPTGELFF
TRBJ2-7 TRBV7-2 TRBD1 . TGTGCCAGCAGCTTAGCGGACAGGGATGCCTACGAGCAGTACTTC CASSLADRDAYEQYF
TRBJ2-1 TRBV12-3/TRBV12-4 TRBD2 few TGTGCCAGCAGTTTGGGCGGGGGTCCCTCCTACAATGAGCAGTTCTTC CASSLGGGPSYNEQFF
TRBJ2-3 TRBV3-1 . . TGTGCCAGCAGCCGTCCAGGGGTCAGGAGCACAGATACGCAGTATTTT CASSRPGVRSTDTQYF
TRBJ2-7 TRBV29-1 . . TGCAGCGTGGGGGACACTTCTCCCTACGAGCAGTACTTC CSVGDTSPYEQYF
TRBJ2-3 TRBV7-2 . . TGTGCCAGCAGCACTCCTAGAGCTAGCACAGATACGCAGTATTTT CASSTPRASTDTQYF
TRBJ2-3 TRBV7-9 . . TGTGCCAGCAGCCCAAATACGCAGTATTTT CASSPNTQYF
TRBJ2-3 TRBV10-3 . few TGTGCCATCAGTGAGTTCACAGAACCTAGCACAGATACGCAGTATTTT CAISEFTEPSTDTQYF
TRBJ2-1 TRBV28 TRBD2 . TGTGCCAGCAGCCCCGACCGGGGGGGGTTTTACAATGAGCAGTTCTTC CASSPDRGGFYNEQFF
TRBJ2-5 TRBV4-2 TRBD2 . TGTGCCAGCAGCCACCGCGGGGGGACCCAAGAGACCCAGTACTTC CASSHRGGTQETQYF
TRBJ1-4 TRBV7-2 TRBD1 . TGTGCCAGCAGCATCGGGACAGCACGAAAACTGTTTTTT CASSIGTARKLFF
TRBJ2-3 TRBV4-3 . . TGCGCCAGCAGCCAAGATAGGATTGCAGATACGCAGTATTTT CASSQDRIADTQYF
TRBJ2-4 TRBV6-6 . . TGTGCCAGCAGTTACGGGGAAGCCAAAAACATTCAGTACTTC CASSYGEAKNIQYF
TRBJ2-3 TRBV20-1 . . TGCAGTGCTAGAGATCCTAGCGCCACATCTAGCACAGATACGCAGTATTTT CSARDPSATSSTDTQYF
TRBJ1-6 TRBV6-5 . . TGTGCCAGCAGTTACAATGTCGGGGAGAGCTCCTATAATTCACCCCTCCACTTT CASSYNVGESSYNSPLHF
TRBJ1-1 TRBV10-3 TRBD1 . TGTGCCACGGGGACAGGGGGCAGGAACACTGAAGCTTTCTTT CATGTGGRNTEAFF
TRBJ2-6 TRBV9 . . TGTGCCAGCAGCGTAGAAGGTTCTGGGGCCAACGTCCTGACTTTC CASSVEGSGANVLTF
TRBJ2-3 TRBV4-3 . . TGCGCCAGCAGCCAAGGCTTCCAAGGCGGCCTCACAGATACGCAGTATTTT CASSQGFQGGLTDTQYF
TRBJ2-5 TRBV4-3 TRBD2 few TGCGCCAGCAGCCAAGTTGGGCTAGCGGGGGTAGAGACCCAGTACTTC CASSQVGLAGVETQYF
TRBJ2-7 TRBV6-5 TRBD1 . TGTGCCAGCAGTTCGACAGGGAGCCCCTACGAGCAGTACTTC CASSSTGSPYEQYF
TRBJ1-2 TRBV9 . . TGTGCCAGCAGCGGGCCCAGGGCACTGCCGTATGGCTACACCTTC CASSGPRALPYGYTF